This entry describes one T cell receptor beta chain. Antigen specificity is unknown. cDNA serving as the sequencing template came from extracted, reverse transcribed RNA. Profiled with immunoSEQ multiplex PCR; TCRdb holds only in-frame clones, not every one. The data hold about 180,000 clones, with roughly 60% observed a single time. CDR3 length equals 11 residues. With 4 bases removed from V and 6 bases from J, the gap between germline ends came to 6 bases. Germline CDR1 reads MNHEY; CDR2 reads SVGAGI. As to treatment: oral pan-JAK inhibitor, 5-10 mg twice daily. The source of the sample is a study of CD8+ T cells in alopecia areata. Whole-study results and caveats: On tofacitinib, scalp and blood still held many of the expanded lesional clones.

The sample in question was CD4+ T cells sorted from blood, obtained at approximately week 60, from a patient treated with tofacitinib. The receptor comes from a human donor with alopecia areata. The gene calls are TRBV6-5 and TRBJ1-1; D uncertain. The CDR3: CASSFLSEAFF. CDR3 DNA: TGTGCCAGCAGTTTCTTGTCTGAAGCTTTCTTT.